This T cell receptor beta chain was documented in a study of blood T cell repertoires in COVID-19. About the research overall: Sites across the United States, Italy and Spain contributed samples from acute and convalescent COVID-19. PBMCs, B-cell-depleted T cells, or T cells provided the cDNA or gDNA that made up the material.

In the original analysis: The authors estimated nucleated cell counts from reference gene primer amplification. TCRdb's copy holds only in-frame clones and misses some; the assay was immunoSEQ multiplex PCR. V and J calls and clone size are copied from that table; D and trimming were computed from the DNA. Seen here are 50,000 to 65,000 clones, approximately 91% observed once, and the top ten hold about 3.2%. Trimming left V 6 bases short and J 12 bases short, with 17 bases between. The CDR3 extends over 12 amino acids. This clone was found a few times. The origin of this receptor is a man aged 45-60 years with active COVID-19. Sequencing used peripheral blood. The V gene is TRBV12-3 or TRBV12-4, the J gene TRBJ1-2; D is possibly TRBD1 (5 bases). CDR3 loop: CASSHTVGGNTF. For the CDR3, the DNA is TGTGCCAGCAGCCACACAGTCGGGGGGAACACCTTC.